The entry that follows covers one T cell receptor beta chain sequence. Its antigen remains unidentified. The J segment lost 2 bases and the V segment lost 1 base, leaving 4 bases of the junction unmatched. This CDR3 has 16 residues. CDR1 LGHNA and CDR2 YNFKEQ come from the germline V gene. Clones were sequenced by immunoSEQ multiplex PCR, and TCRdb holds only the in-frame ones, with some missing. The profile shows 150,000 to 200,000 clones, 80% to 90% of them singletons. This sample was included in a study of T cell responses to AZD1222 COVID-19 vaccine. Points from the study as a whole: The donor cohort was predominantly white British with a female majority, and clonal diversity may have been underestimated. The repertoires were collected only after the peak T cell response. Following two doses of AZD1222, Spike-specific TCR breadth and depth rose.

The source was peripheral blood, collected on day 0 of MenACWY control vaccination. This TCR was sampled from an adult in good health. The genes are TRBV4-2 and TRBJ2-5, with 10 bases lining up with TRBD2. The CDR3 sequence is CASSQGAGGQQETQYF. In DNA form, the CDR3 reads TGTGCCAGCAGCCAAGGAGCGGGGGGGCAACAAGAGACCCAGTACTTC.